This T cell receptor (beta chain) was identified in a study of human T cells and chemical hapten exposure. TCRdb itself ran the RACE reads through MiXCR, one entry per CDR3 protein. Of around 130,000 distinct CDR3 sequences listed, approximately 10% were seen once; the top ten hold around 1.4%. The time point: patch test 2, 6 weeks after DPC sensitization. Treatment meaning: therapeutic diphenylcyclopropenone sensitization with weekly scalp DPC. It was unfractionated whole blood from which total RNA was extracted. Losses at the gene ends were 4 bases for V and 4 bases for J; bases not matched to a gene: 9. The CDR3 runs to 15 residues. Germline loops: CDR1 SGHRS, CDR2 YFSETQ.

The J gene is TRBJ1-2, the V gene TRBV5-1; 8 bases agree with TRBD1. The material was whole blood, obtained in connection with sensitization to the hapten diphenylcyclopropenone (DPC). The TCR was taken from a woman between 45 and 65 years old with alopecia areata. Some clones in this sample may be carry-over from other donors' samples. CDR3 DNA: TGCGCCAGCAGCCCCCCGGGACAGGTCGGCTATGGCTACACCTTC. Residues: CASSPPGQVGYGYTF.